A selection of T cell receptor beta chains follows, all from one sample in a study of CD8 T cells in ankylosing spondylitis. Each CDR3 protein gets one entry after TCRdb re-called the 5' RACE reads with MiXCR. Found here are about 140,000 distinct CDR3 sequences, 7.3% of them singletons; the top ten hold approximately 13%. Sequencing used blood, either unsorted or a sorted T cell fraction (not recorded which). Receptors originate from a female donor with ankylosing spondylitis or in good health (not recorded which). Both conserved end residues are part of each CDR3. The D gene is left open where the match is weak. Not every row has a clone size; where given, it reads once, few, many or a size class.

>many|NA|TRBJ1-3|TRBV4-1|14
TGCGCCAGCAGCCAAGATCGAAAGGGAAACACCATATATTTT
CASSQDRKGNTIYF
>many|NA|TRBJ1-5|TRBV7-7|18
TGTGCTAGCAGCTTAGTAGGAGGGGCAGGGGATAGCAATCAGCCCCAGCATTTT
CASSLVGGAGDSNQPQHF
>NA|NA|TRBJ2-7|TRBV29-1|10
TGCAGCGTTGTCTCCCACGAGCAGTACTTC
CSVVSHEQYF
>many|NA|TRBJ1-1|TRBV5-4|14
TGTGCCAGCAGCTTGGGTCGAAGAGCAGACAAAGCTTTCTTT
CASSLGRRADKAFF
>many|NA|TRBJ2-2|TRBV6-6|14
TGTGCCAGAAGGGGGGGGGGGTACACCGGGGAGCTGTTTTTT
CARRGGGYTGELFF
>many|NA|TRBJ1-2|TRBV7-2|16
TGTGCCAGCAGCTTAGGAGTTGGGGGGGCGCGGTATGGCTACACCTTC
CASSLGVGGARYGYTF
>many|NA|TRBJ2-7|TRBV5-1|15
TGCGCCAGCAGCACTTCAGGGGATAAGCCATACGAGCAGTACTTC
CASSTSGDKPYEQYF
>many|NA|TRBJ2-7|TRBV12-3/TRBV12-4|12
TGTGCCAGCAGTCCCCTAGACTACGAGCAGTACTTC
CASSPLDYEQYF
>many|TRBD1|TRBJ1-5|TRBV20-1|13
TGCAGTGCTAGACCAGGGGGCTCGGAGCCCCAGCATTTT
CSARPGGSEPQHF
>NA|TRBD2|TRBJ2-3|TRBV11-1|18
TGTGCCGGCAGCTCAACCACAGGGACTAGCGGGAACACAGATACGCAGTATTTT
CAGSSTTGTSGNTDTQYF
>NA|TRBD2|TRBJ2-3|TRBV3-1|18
TGTGCCATCAGTTTGACTAGCGGGGTTGTTTCTAGCACAGATACGCAGTATTTT
CAISLTSGVVSSTDTQYF
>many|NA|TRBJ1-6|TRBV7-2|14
TGTGCCAGCAGCGCTAGCTCCTATAATTCACCCCTCCACTTT
CASSASSYNSPLHF
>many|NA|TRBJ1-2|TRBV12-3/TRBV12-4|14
TGTGCCAGCAGTTTAGAGGTGGGGAACTATGGCTACACCTTC
CASSLEVGNYGYTF
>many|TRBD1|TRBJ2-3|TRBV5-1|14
TGCGCCAGCAGCTTCCGGACAGGGGACGATACGCAGTATTTT
CASSFRTGDDTQYF
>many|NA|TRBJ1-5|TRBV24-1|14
TGTGCCACCAGTGACAATCCAACAGATCAGCCCCAGCATTTT
CATSDNPTDQPQHF
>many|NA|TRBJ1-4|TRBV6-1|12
TGTGCCAGCAGTGATGAGGTAGAAAAACTGTTTTTT
CASSDEVEKLFF
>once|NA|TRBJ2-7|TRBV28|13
TGTGCCAGCAGTTTATGGGCACGCTACGAGCAGTACTTC
CASSLWARYEQYF
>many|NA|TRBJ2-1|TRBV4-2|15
TGTGCCAGCAGCCAAGATGTGGGACCCTCCAGGCAGCAGTTCTTC
CASSQDVGPSRQQFF
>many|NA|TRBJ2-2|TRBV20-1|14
TGCAGTGCTCTAGACGGGGGTGACACCGGGGAGCTGTTTTTT
CSALDGGDTGELFF
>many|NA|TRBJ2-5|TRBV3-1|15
TGTGCCAGCAGCCAAGATCTGGCGGGGCAAGAGACCCAGTACTTC
CASSQDLAGQETQYF
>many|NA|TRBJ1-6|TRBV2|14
TGTGCCAGCAGGGGGAGGGTGTTGGATTCACCCCTCCACTTT
CASRGRVLDSPLHF
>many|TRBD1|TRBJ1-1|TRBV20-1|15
TGCAGTGCTAGGGCCCCGGGACAGGGTAATGCTGAAGCTTTCTTT
CSARAPGQGNAEAFF
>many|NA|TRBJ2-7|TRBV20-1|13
TGCAGTGCTAGGTCGGCGTTTACCTACGAGCAGTACTTC
CSARSAFTYEQYF